Listed below are T cell receptor beta chains from one sample, sequenced in a study of T cells in Graves' hyperthyroidism and ophthalmopathy. MiXCR, applied by TCRdb to the multiplex PCR reads, yields one record per CDR3 protein. Of 300,000 to 450,000 distinct CDR3 sequences in the sample, 13% were seen once. The specimen sequenced was blood. All receptors derive from a woman under 30 with Graves' hyperthyroidism. CDR3s include the opening cysteine and the closing phenylalanine or tryptophan. The D gene is left open where the match is weak. Expanded clones get a size class; other rows say once, few or many, or leave the size out.

clone size	V gene	J gene	D gene	CDR3 DNA	CDR3 protein
many	TRBV6-1	TRBJ1-2	-	TGTGCCAGCAGTTTATGGACGGGAAATTCTATTGGTGGCTACACCTTC	CASSLWTGNSIGGYTF
few	TRBV19	TRBJ1-1	-	TGTGCCAGTAGTAGCCCGATCCAGGGGTATCCTGAAGCTTTCTTT	CASSSPIQGYPEAFF
many	TRBV28	TRBJ2-4	-	TGTGCCAGCAGTTTGAGTTACATTCAGTACTTC	CASSLSYIQYF
many	TRBV6-2/TRBV6-3	TRBJ2-6	-	TGTGCCAGCAGTTACACCCAAGGACAGCTGACTAGCACTGGGGCCAACGTCCTGACTTTC	CASSYTQGQLTSTGANVLTF
many	TRBV18	TRBJ2-1	-	TGTGCCAGCTCACCCGGACAGAACAATGAGCAGTTCTTC	CASSPGQNNEQFF
-	TRBV3-1	TRBJ2-3	-	TGTGCCAGCAGCCAGGGGGGGGCCACAGATACGCAGTATTTT	CASSQGGATDTQYF
few	TRBV19	TRBJ2-3	-	TGTGCCAGTACTCGGGAGAGCTTTACAGATACGCAGTATTTT	CASTRESFTDTQYF
many	TRBV27	TRBJ2-7	-	TGTGCCAGCAGCTGGGGGAACAGCTACGAGCAGTACTTC	CASSWGNSYEQYF
few	TRBV9	TRBJ2-1	TRBD2	TGTGCCAGCGGGGCTAGCGGGAGTGTCAATGAGCAGTTCTTC	CASGASGSVNEQFF
-	TRBV6-1	TRBJ1-1	-	TGTGCCAGCAGTGATAGAATTTTCACTGAAGCTTTCTTT	CASSDRIFTEAFF
-	TRBV6-1	TRBJ2-6	-	TGTGCCAGCAGTGAGATTTGGGACCTCTGGACCCCCTCTGGGGCCAACGTCCTGACTTTC	CASSEIWDLWTPSGANVLTF
many	TRBV7-9	TRBJ2-7	-	TGTGCCAGCAGCTTAGTCAACGACTACGAGCAGTACTTC	CASSLVNDYEQYF
many	TRBV12-3/TRBV12-4	TRBJ2-3	-	TGTGCCAGCATGGTGCAGGGGGGGACAGATACGCAGTATTTT	CASMVQGGTDTQYF
many	TRBV18	TRBJ1-5	-	TGTGCCAGCTCACAGGGAAGGGCCCTAAATCAGCCCCAGCATTTT	CASSQGRALNQPQHF
many	TRBV30	TRBJ2-2	TRBD2	TGTGCCTGGAGTGTGATACTAGCGCCCACCGGGGAGCTGTTTTTT	CAWSVILAPTGELFF
many	TRBV18	TRBJ2-3	-	TGTGCCAGCTCACCACGAGGAAGCGGTTCTAGCACAGATACGCAGTATTTT	CASSPRGSGSSTDTQYF
many	TRBV5-1	TRBJ1-2	TRBD1	TGCGCCAGCAGCTTGCCGACAGGGTCGGATGGCTACACCTTC	CASSLPTGSDGYTF
many	TRBV28	TRBJ2-7	-	TGTGCCAGCAGTTTCGGGCGGGGGCCCTCCCACGAGCAGTACTTC	CASSFGRGPSHEQYF
many	TRBV27	TRBJ1-2	-	TGTGCCAGCCGGAGGGGGGAAGGTGGCTACACCTTC	CASRRGEGGYTF
many	TRBV27	TRBJ2-1	TRBD2	TGTGCCAGCAGTCCAGGACTAGCGGGGGGCCTCAATGAGCAGTTCTTC	CASSPGLAGGLNEQFF
many	TRBV11-2	TRBJ2-2	-	TGTGCCTGCCATAACACCGGGGAGCTGTTTTTT	CACHNTGELFF
many	TRBV6-2/TRBV6-3	TRBJ2-5	-	TGTGCCAGCAGTCCCTCGCGGGTCCAAGAGACCCAGTACTTC	CASSPSRVQETQYF
many	TRBV12-3/TRBV12-4	TRBJ1-6	-	TGTGCCAGCAGATACGGACAGAGGCAAAATTCACCCCTCCACTTT	CASRYGQRQNSPLHF